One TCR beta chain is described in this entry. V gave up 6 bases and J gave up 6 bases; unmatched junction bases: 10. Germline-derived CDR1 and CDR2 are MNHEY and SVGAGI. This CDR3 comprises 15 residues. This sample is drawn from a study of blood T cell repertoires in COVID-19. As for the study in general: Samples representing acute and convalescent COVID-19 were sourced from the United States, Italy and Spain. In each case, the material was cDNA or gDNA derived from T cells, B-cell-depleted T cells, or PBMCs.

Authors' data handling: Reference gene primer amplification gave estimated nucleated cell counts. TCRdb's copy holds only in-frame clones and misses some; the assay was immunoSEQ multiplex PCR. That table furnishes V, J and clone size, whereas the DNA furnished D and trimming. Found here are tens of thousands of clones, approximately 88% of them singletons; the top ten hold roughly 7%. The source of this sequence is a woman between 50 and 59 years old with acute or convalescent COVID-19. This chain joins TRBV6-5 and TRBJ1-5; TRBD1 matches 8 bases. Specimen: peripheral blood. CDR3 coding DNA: TGTGCCAGCAGCCAAACTGACAGGGGTAGTCAGCCCCAGCATTTT. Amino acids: CASSQTDRGSQPQHF.